What follows are 30 T cell receptor beta chains derived from one specimen sequenced in a study of cytomegalovirus exposure and HLA in healthy donors. Researchers ran the PCR with 60 Vbeta and 13 Jbeta primers. The repertoire was sequenced with immunoSEQ multiplex PCR; TCRdb's copy has only in-frame clones and lacks some. The sample yields some 77,000 clones, 75% to 90% seen once. The sequencing input was PBMCs. The receptors originated from a man between 45 and 60 years old in good health and CMV-seropositive.

The genes are TRBV7-2 and TRBJ1-2; 9 nucleotides agree with TRBD1. The CDR3 length is 14 residues. In germline, CDR1 is SGHTA, CDR2 FQGNSA. The V and J ends lost 5 bases and 4 bases, in that order; junction bases with no gene match: 5. CDR3 coding DNA: TGTGCCAGCAGCCCCGTGACAGGGGGCTATGGCTACACCTTC. It encodes CASSPVTGGYGYTF.

The rearrangement joins TRBV7-2 to TRBJ2-1; D is perhaps TRBD2 (5 bases). CDR1 and CDR2 (germline): SGHTA, FQGNSA. CDR3 length: 15 residues. V was clipped by 5 bases and J by 7 bases, with 18 bases between them. The CDR3 loop reads CASSPSILNINEQFF. The CDR3 DNA sequence: TGTGCCAGCAGCCCTAGCATTTTAAATATAAATGAGCAGTTCTTC.

This rearrangement joins TRBV19 to TRBJ1-1; 7 bases align to TRBD1. The CDR3 has 18 residues. Germline V gives CDR1 LNHDA, CDR2 SQIVND (reference sequence). J was trimmed by 4 bases and V by 7 bases; bases with no gene match: 21. The DNA for the CDR3 is TGTGCCAGTACCCACCGAGGGATGGTGACAGGGTCGCCCACTGAAGCTTTCTTT. Residues: CASTHRGMVTGSPTEAFF.

Comments on this clone: The junction and the germline gene differ at one end; a read error may be behind it. The chain combines TRBV7-9 with TRBJ1-6; D gene ambiguous. CDR1 is SEHNR, CDR2 FQNEAQ, per germline (reference sequence). The CDR3 length is 17 residues. The DNA for the CDR3 is TGTTCCAGCAGCTTAGACCCCTTTTCCGACTCGGGTTCACCCCTCCACTTT. Translated, it gives CSSSLDPFSDSGSPLHF. Supplemented by reference TRBV7-9 and TRBJ1-6, the full variable domain reads DTGVSQNPRHKITKRGQNVTFRCDPISEHNRLYWYRQTLGQGPEFLTYFQNEAQLEKSRLLSDRFSAERPKGSFSTLEIQRTEQGDSAMYLCSSSLDPFSDSGSPLHFGNGTRLTVT.

V and J are TRBV7-3 and TRBJ1-1; D is unclear. CDR3 length equals 13 residues. V was cut by 2 bases and J by 0 bases, with 4 bases left in between. CDR1 and CDR2 (germline): SGHTA, FQGTGA. The CDR3 bases are TGTGCCAGCAGCTTATACTTGAACACTGAAGCTTTCTTT. Its translation: CASSLYLNTEAFF.

The chain employs TRBV5-6 and TRBJ1-1; the D is unclear. This CDR3 contains 12 residues. Germline V gene data show CDR1 as SGHDT and CDR2 as YYEEEE. The V end was cut by 6 bases, the J end by 0 bases, with 6 bases between. CDR3 region: CASKNMNTEAFF. DNA for the CDR3: TGTGCCAGCAAAAACATGAACACTGAAGCTTTCTTT. The entire variable domain, with the rest obtained from reference TRBV5-6 and TRBJ1-1, is as follows: DAGVTQSPTHLIKTRGQQVTLRCSPKSGHDTVSWYQQALGQGPQFIFQYYEEEERQRGNFPDRFSGHQFPNYSSELNVNALLLGDSALYLCASKNMNTEAFFGQGTRLTVV.

A note on this clone: One junction end disagrees with the germline gene, perhaps due to a read error. The V gene is TRBV5-1, the J gene TRBJ2-1, with TRBD1 matching 7 bases. The germline V gene has CDR1 SGHRS and CDR2 YFSETQ. The CDR3 sequence is 15 residues long. CDR3 nucleotides: TGCGCCAGCAGTACGGGACAGATTATCTCCAATGAGCAGCTCTTC. This codes for CASSTGQIISNEQLF.

The chain links TRBV12-5 to TRBJ2-1; 7 bases are a match to TRBD2. Germline CDR1 LGHNT, CDR2 FRNRAP. The CDR3 is 17 residues long. After removal of 1 base from V and 4 bases from J, the junction contained 10 bases not matched to a gene. The CDR3 DNA follows: TGTGCTAGTGGTTTGGCCGACACAGGACTAGTGTACAATGAGCAGTTCTTC. Protein: CASGLADTGLVYNEQFF.

V gene TRBV6-1 combines with J gene TRBJ2-1; the D is unclear. CDR3 length: 12 residues. The V end was cut by 10 bases, the J end by 9 bases, with 16 bases between. The V gene's germline CDR1 is MNHNS and CDR2 SASEGT. The CDR3 protein is CATLPARVEQFF. Here the CDR3 DNA reads TGTGCCACCTTGCCGGCTAGAGTTGAGCAGTTCTTC.

The sample holds a few counts of this clone. The rearrangement joins TRBV10-3 to TRBJ2-2, with 10 bases fitting TRBD2. The V gene end was trimmed by 6 bases and the J gene end by 5 bases; junction bases not matched to a gene: 6. The CDR3 sequence is 15 residues long. The germline CDR1 and CDR2 sequences are ENHRY and SYGVKD. Written as DNA, the CDR3 is TGTGCCATCAGCCTCCTAGCGGGAGCGACCGGGGAGCTGTTTTTT. Protein sequence: CAISLLAGATGELFF.

This sequence joins TRBV19 and TRBJ2-1; TRBD1 aligns across 8 bases. CDR1 is LNHDA and CDR2 is SQIVND in the germline V gene (reference sequence). The CDR3 has 14 residues. J was trimmed by 8 bases and V by 7 bases; bases with no gene match: 10. Here the CDR3 reads CASTPGRGRDEQFF. CDR3 in DNA: TGTGCCAGTACCCCGGGCAGGGGGCGCGATGAGCAGTTCTTC.

The genes are TRBV6-5 and TRBJ2-7, with 9 bases fitting TRBD1. The ends lost 5 bases at V and 4 bases at J; junction bases unmatched: 3. The CDR3 loop spans 13 amino acids. Looked up from germline, CDR1 is MNHEY and CDR2 is SVGAGI. DNA of the CDR3: TGTGCCAGCAGTCGGGACAGGGAGTACGAGCAGTACTTC. This sequence encodes CASSRDREYEQYF.

Only a few counts were recorded for this clone. The chain carries TRBV30 and TRBJ2-2; D not certain. The CDR3 is 14 amino acids. Trimming cost V 3 bases and J 1 base, with 9 bases left between them. Germline CDR1 GTSNPN, CDR2 SVGIG (reference sequence). The CDR3 nucleotides are TGTGCCTGGAGGCCGCGCCAGAACACCGGGGAGCTGTTTTTT. This translates into CAWRPRQNTGELFF.

This chain uses TRBV5-1 with TRBJ2-1; D is perhaps TRBD2 (5 bases). Trimming left V 0 bases short and J 0 bases short, with 10 bases between. Germline V gene lookup returns CDR1 SGHRS and CDR2 YFSETQ. The CDR3 runs 16 residues. This CDR3 reads CASSLVSGSSYNEQFF. Written as DNA, the CDR3 is TGCGCCAGCAGCTTGGTGAGCGGATCCTCCTACAATGAGCAGTTCTTC.

The genes are TRBV11-2 and TRBJ1-1, with D possibly TRBD1 on 6 matching bases. Between the trimmed V and J ends, which lost 5 bases and 11 bases, there was a span of 18 bases. Germline V gives CDR1 SGHAT, CDR2 FQNNGV. This CDR3 comprises 13 residues. The CDR3 sequence is CASSPDRQESAFF. The CDR3 DNA reads TGTGCCAGCAGCCCCGATCGACAGGAGTCGGCTTTCTTT. Based on the CDR3 plus reference TRBV11-2 and TRBJ1-1, the full variable domain is EAGVAQSPRYKIIEKRQSVAFWCNPISGHATLYWYQQILGQGPKLLIQFQNNGVVDDSQLPKDRFSAERLKGVDSTLKIQPAKLEDSAVYLCASSPDRQESAFFGQGTRLTVV.

The CDR3 sequence: CASSPWGASYEQYF. DNA of the CDR3: TGTGCCAGTAGTCCCTGGGGAGCCTCCTACGAGCAGTACTTC. The J gene is TRBJ2-7, the V gene TRBV19; TRBD2 is a possible D gene (5 bases). Germline CDR1 is LNHDA and CDR2 is SQIVND (reference sequence). V was shortened by 5 bases and J by 0 bases, with 11 bases between the two germline ends. The CDR3 has 14 residues.

The chain is built from TRBV6-6 and TRBJ2-7, with 10 positions matching TRBD1. V was pared by 6 bases and J by 6 bases, with 11 bases of the junction left unmatched. The germline V gene has CDR1 MNHNY and CDR2 SVGAGI (reference sequence). The CDR3 has 15 amino acids. The DNA for the CDR3 is TGTGCCAGCAGCCAACGCCGGGACAGGGGTCTCGAGCAGTACTTC. It translates to CASSQRRDRGLEQYF.

CDR3 coding DNA: TGTGCCATCAGCCTGACTAGCGGGAAAGGGGACGAGCAGTACTTC. This codes for CAISLTSGKGDEQYF. The rearrangement links TRBV10-3 to TRBJ2-7, with 11 bases identical to TRBD2. Germline V lookup: CDR1 ENHRY, CDR2 SYGVKD. With V trimmed by 6 bases and J by 5 bases, 9 bases remained unmatched. This CDR3 is built from 15 residues.

This clone was counted once. The genes are TRBV4-3 and TRBJ2-3, with D possibly TRBD2 on 6 matching bases. This CDR3 contains 17 residues. Per germline, CDR1 LGHNA and CDR2 YSLEER. The V gene lost 1 base and the J gene lost 0 bases, with 14 bases spanning the gap. CDR3: CASSQVGGSPSTDTQYF. The CDR3 DNA follows: TGCGCCAGCAGCCAAGTGGGGGGAAGTCCGAGCACAGATACGCAGTATTTT.

This sequence joins TRBV18 and TRBJ2-3; D unresolved. V gave up 5 bases and J gave up 4 bases, with 7 bases separating them. The CDR3 consists of 12 residues. Germline V gene data show CDR1 as KGHSH and CDR2 as LQKENI. The CDR3 DNA is TGTGCCAGCTCAGAGGTCGCAGATACGCAGTATTTT. Translated, it gives CASSEVADTQYF.

This clone has a single count. The gene calls are TRBV27 and TRBJ2-5; D is perhaps TRBD1 (6 bases). Germline V lookup: CDR1 MNHEY, CDR2 SMNVEV (reference sequence). The CDR3 consists of 13 residues. V lost 5 bases, J lost 11 bases, and 18 bases lay in between. This chain's CDR3 is CASSPSGQLEQYF. The CDR3, as DNA: TGTGCCAGCAGTCCCTCCGGACAGTTGGAGCAGTACTTC.

The count of this clone is one. The genes are TRBV11-1 and TRBJ2-7; TRBD2 agrees at 10 bases. CDR1 SGHAT and CDR2 FQDESV come from the germline V gene (reference sequence). The CDR3 length is 14 residues. With V trimmed by 3 bases and J by 6 bases, 5 bases remained unmatched. The DNA of the CDR3 is TGTGCCAGCAGCTTGAGCGGGAGGGCGTCCGAGCAGTACTTC. Its translation is CASSLSGRASEQYF.

The V call is TRBV5-1, the J call TRBJ2-3; 7 bases fit TRBD2. CDR3 size: 16 residues. The trim removed 4 bases at V and 8 bases at J, leaving 16 bases unmatched. Looked up from germline, CDR1 is SGHRS and CDR2 is YFSETQ. The CDR3 reads CASSPDLAAIQGTQYF. The CDR3 DNA sequence: TGCGCCAGCAGCCCCGACCTAGCGGCGATCCAGGGTACGCAGTATTTT. Full variable domain (rest looked up from reference TRBV5-1 and TRBJ2-3): KAGVTQTPRYLIKTRGQQVTLSCSPISGHRSVSWYQQTPGQGLQFLFEYFSETQRNKGNFPGRFSGRQFSNSRSEMNVSTLELGDSALYLCASSPDLAAIQGTQYFGPGTRLTVL.

The count of this clone is one. V and J are TRBV5-6 and TRBJ1-2; TRBD1 aligns across 10 bases. J lost 4 bases, V lost 4 bases, and 4 bases had no gene match. CDR3 size: 14 residues. The V gene's germline CDR1 is SGHDT and CDR2 YYEEEE. CDR3 loop: CASSPGQGIYGYTF. Here the CDR3 DNA reads TGTGCCAGCAGCCCGGGACAGGGGATCTATGGCTACACCTTC.

The chain combines TRBV7-9 with TRBJ2-3; 8 bases map to TRBD1. Looked up from germline, CDR1 is SEHNR and CDR2 is FQNEAQ (reference sequence). With 6 bases clipped from V and 3 bases from J, the junction kept 8 bases outside the gene matches. The CDR3 is 15 amino acids. In DNA form, the CDR3 reads TGTGCCAGCAGATCCGGACAGGGTAGGACAGATACGCAGTATTTT. Translated: CASRSGQGRTDTQYF.

This chain joins TRBV5-4 and TRBJ1-2; 7 positions agree with TRBD1. J lost 0 bases, V lost 4 bases, and 9 bases had no gene match. Germline CDR1 is SGHNT and CDR2 is YYREEE (reference sequence). The CDR3 is 16 residues long. CDR3 loop: CASSPSSGTANYGYTF. Here the CDR3 DNA reads TGTGCCAGCAGCCCCTCTTCCGGGACAGCTAACTATGGCTACACCTTC.

The V call is TRBV20-1, the J call TRBJ2-7; D uncertain. The CDR3 has 11 amino acids. Trimming left V 3 bases short and J 2 bases short, with 5 bases between. From germline, CDR1 is DFQATT and CDR2 SNEGSKA (reference sequence). CDR3 protein: CSASSAYEQYF. The CDR3 DNA follows: TGCAGTGCTAGTTCTGCCTACGAGCAGTACTTC.

V usage is TRBV7-2 and J usage is TRBJ2-2, with a tentative D call TRBD1 (5 bases). The germline gives CDR1 SGHTA, CDR2 FQGNSA. Trimming took 0 bases from V and 6 from J, leaving 8 bases between them. This CDR3 region has 14 residues. CDR3 sequence reads: CASSLAAGPGELFF. The CDR3 nucleotides are TGTGCCAGCAGCTTAGCGGCAGGGCCCGGGGAGCTGTTTTTT.

The chain recombines TRBV7-9 with TRBJ1-2; D gene uncertain. The V and J ends lost 6 bases and 6 bases respectively, with 8 bases between them. Germline lookup yields CDR1 SEHNR and CDR2 FQNEAQ (reference sequence). This CDR3 contains 11 residues. CDR3: CASSLGHGYTF. CDR3 in DNA: TGTGCCAGCAGTTTGGGCCATGGCTACACCTTC.

The rearrangement joins TRBV5-1 to TRBJ1-5; D gene uncertain. Germline CDR1 is SGHRS and CDR2 is YFSETQ. V gave up 0 bases and J gave up 0 bases, with 7 bases separating them. The CDR3 extends over 15 amino acids. CDR3 DNA sequence: TGCGCCAGCAGCTTGGACGGGGATAGCAATCAGCCCCAGCATTTT. Protein product: CASSLDGDSNQPQHF.